One sample yielded the 18 T cell receptor beta chains listed below, sequenced in a study of cytomegalovirus exposure and HLA in healthy donors. Primers included in the PCR were 60 Vbeta and 13 Jbeta primers. The assay was immunoSEQ multiplex PCR, and TCRdb's table has in-frame clones only and misses some. The table has about 100,000 clones, 50% to 65% seen once. The sequenced material came from PBMCs. Receptors originate from a man aged 30 to 39 in good health and CMV-seropositive.

This chain links TRBV9 with TRBJ2-1; TRBD2 aligns across 11 bases. Trimming at V came to 3 bases and at J to 4 bases, leaving 12 bases not matched to a gene. This CDR3 comprises 18 residues. Germline V lookup: CDR1 SGDLS, CDR2 YYNGEE. The CDR3 loop reads CASSETIAGGTNYNEQFF. The CDR3 coding sequence is TGTGCCAGCAGCGAAACAATAGCGGGAGGGACCAATTACAATGAGCAGTTCTTC.

This clone was picked up one time. V gene TRBV27 combines with J gene TRBJ2-1, with 14 bases that match TRBD2. The CDR3 extends over 15 amino acids. The ends lost 5 bases at V and 8 bases at J; junction bases unmatched: 5. Germline CDR1 is MNHEY and CDR2 is SMNVEV (reference sequence). The CDR3: CASSPTSGGAHEQFF. CDR3 nucleotides: TGTGCCAGCAGTCCGACTAGCGGGGGGGCACATGAGCAGTTCTTC.

In this sample, this clone turned up a few times. V and J are TRBV30 and TRBJ1-1; D ambiguous. The CDR3 totals 11 residues. Trimming shortened V by 5 bases and J by 1 base, and 5 bases separated the two germline ends. CDR1 is GTSNPN and CDR2 is SVGIG in the germline V gene (reference sequence). For the CDR3, the DNA is TGTGCCTGGGCTAAGAACACTGAAGCTTTCTTT. Residues: CAWAKNTEAFF.

This clone has only a few counts. This chain uses TRBV14 with TRBJ2-1; D ambiguous. CDR3 length: 14 residues. Germline V gene lookup returns CDR1 SGHDN and CDR2 FVKESK. V lost 1 base, J lost 3 bases, and 7 bases lay in between. The CDR3 nucleotides are TGTGCCAGCAGCCAAGCCGGGTTCTACAATGAGCAGTTCTTC. The encoded protein is CASSQAGFYNEQFF.

The genes are TRBV18 and TRBJ2-1; 14 bases align to TRBD2. The V segment lost 5 bases and the J segment 5 bases; nucleotides outside the gene matches: 2. This CDR3 spans 15 amino acids. CDR1 and CDR2 (germline): KGHSH, LQKENI. CDR3 amino acids: CASSAGLAGDNEQFF. Here the CDR3 DNA reads TGTGCCAGCTCAGCGGGACTAGCGGGGGACAATGAGCAGTTCTTC. The variable domain in full, completed from reference TRBV18 and TRBJ2-1, reads NAGVMQNPRHLVRRRGQEARLRCSPMKGHSHVYWYRQLPEEGLKFMVYLQKENIIDESGMPKERFSAEFPKEGPSILRIQQVVRGDSAAYFCASSAGLAGDNEQFFGPGTRLTVL.

This clone has just a few counts. The J gene is TRBJ2-5, the V gene TRBV11-1, with a possible D match to TRBD2 (6 bases). Trimming pared 4 bases from V and 7 bases from J, leaving 13 bases between. Looked up from germline, CDR1 is SGHAT and CDR2 is FQDESV (reference sequence). This CDR3 region has 13 residues. The CDR3 bases are TGTGCCAGCAGCTCAACGGGGGTTGGGACCCAGTACTTC. It encodes CASSSTGVGTQYF.

This clone was recorded a few times. A read error may account for a junction end that differs from germline. The chain couples TRBV6-5 to TRBJ2-3; 12 bases agree with TRBD2. This CDR3 region has 15 residues. CDR1 and CDR2 from the germline V gene are MNHEY and SVGAGI. CDR3 loop: CASNYLAGGSDTQYF. In nucleotides, the CDR3 is TGTGCCAGCAATTACCTAGCGGGGGGGTCAGATACGCAGTATTTT.

This chain connects TRBV10-2 to TRBJ2-1; 9 bases agree with TRBD2. J lost 8 bases, V lost 6 bases, and 8 bases had no gene match. There are 14 residues in the CDR3. Per the germline V gene, CDR1 is WSHSY and CDR2 is SAAADI. The CDR3 reads CASRGGGAGDEQFF. The CDR3 DNA reads as TGCGCCAGCAGGGGCGGGGGGGCGGGGGATGAGCAGTTCTTC.

This chain uses TRBV27 with TRBJ2-2; D not resolved. Trimming took 2 bases from V and 6 from J, leaving 4 bases between them. Germline-derived CDR1 and CDR2 are MNHEY and SMNVEV (reference sequence). The CDR3 spans 12 residues. CDR3 in amino acids: CASSLISGELFF. CDR3 in DNA: TGTGCCAGCAGTTTAATCTCCGGGGAGCTGTTTTTT.

This clone was detected only a few times. This sequence joins TRBV28 and TRBJ1-2; 8 nucleotides line up with TRBD1. After removal of 6 bases from V and 4 bases from J, the junction contained 4 bases not matched to a gene. From germline, CDR1 is MDHEN and CDR2 SYDVKM. The length of the CDR3 is 13 residues. The CDR3 bases are TGTGCCAGCAGGCCAACAGGGGGCTATGGCTACACCTTC. Translated: CASRPTGGYGYTF.

V and J are TRBV5-5 and TRBJ1-4; D is unresolved. V was trimmed by 4 bases and J by 0 bases, leaving 7 bases between them. Germline CDR1 SGHKS, CDR2 YYEKEE (reference sequence). This CDR3 comprises 14 residues. CDR3 in amino acids: CASSGTATNEKLFF. As DNA, the CDR3 is TGTGCCAGCAGCGGAACAGCAACTAATGAAAAACTGTTTTTT.

The table lists this clone with a few counts. The rearrangement uses TRBV11-2 and TRBJ2-5, with D possibly being TRBD2 (5 bases). Trimming took 5 bases from V and 4 from J, leaving 17 bases between them. CDR1 and CDR2 (germline): SGHAT, FQNNGV. CDR3 size: 15 residues. CDR3 in amino acids: CASSTQVLVRETQYF. The CDR3 DNA reads as TGTGCCAGCAGCACACAAGTACTAGTACGAGAGACCCAGTACTTC.

A few counts support this clone. The V call is TRBV15, the J call TRBJ2-1; 10 nucleotides align to TRBD1. V was clipped by 0 bases and J by 12 bases; unmatched bases: 5. Germline assignment: CDR1 LNHNV and CDR2 YYDKDF (reference sequence). This CDR3 has 14 residues. The chain's CDR3 is CATSRDRDRGRQFF. CDR3 nucleotides: TGTGCCACCAGCAGAGATAGGGACAGGGGTAGGCAGTTCTTC.

V is TRBV27 and J is TRBJ1-1; TRBD1 might be the D (5 bases). Germline V gene lookup returns CDR1 MNHEY and CDR2 SMNVEV (reference sequence). This CDR3 contains 16 residues. Trimming cost V 2 bases and J 4 bases, with 17 bases left between them. CDR3 sequence: CASSLEVSPGGTEAFF. In nucleotides, the CDR3 is TGTGCCAGCAGTTTAGAGGTCTCCCCCGGGGGCACTGAAGCTTTCTTT.

The chain combines TRBV6-6 with TRBJ2-7, with 9 bases matching TRBD1. The CDR3 covers 13 residues. Germline CDR1 MNHNY, CDR2 SVGAGI (reference sequence). After removal of 6 bases from V and 4 bases from J, the junction contained 4 bases not matched to a gene. The CDR3 DNA sequence: TGTGCCAGCAGCCGACAGGGGGAGTACGAGCAGTACTTC. It specifies CASSRQGEYEQYF.

The chain joins TRBV6-5 to TRBJ2-7; TRBD2 might be the D (6 bases). Germline-derived CDR1 and CDR2 are MNHEY and SVGAGI. The CDR3 contains 14 residues. With 0 bases removed from V and 7 bases from J, the gap between germline ends came to 13 bases. The DNA for the CDR3 is TGTGCCAGCAGTTACTCGGGACTGGGGGAGGAGCAGTACTTC. Its translation: CASSYSGLGEEQYF.

This clone rates as medium-sized. CDR3 protein: CASSFWAFYNSPLHF. The CDR3 DNA sequence: TGTGCCAGCAGTTTCTGGGCCTTTTATAATTCACCCCTCCACTTT. The chain is built from TRBV6-5 and TRBJ1-6; D not resolved. V shed 4 bases and J shed 4 bases, with 11 bases lying between them. Germline values: CDR1 MNHEY, CDR2 SVGAGI. The CDR3 consists of 15 residues.

The V and J genes are TRBV6-5 and TRBJ1-1; no clear D gene. Germline CDR1 MNHEY, CDR2 SVGAGI. V lost 6 bases and J lost 1, with 15 bases in between. The CDR3 spans 15 residues. CDR3 residues: CASSQNGVGNTEAFF. For the CDR3, the DNA is TGTGCCAGCAGCCAAAACGGGGTGGGGAACACTGAAGCTTTCTTT.